This T cell receptor (beta chain) was recorded in a study of vaccination and CD4 T cells after COVID-19. In the case of this clonotype: The antigen is undetermined.

Treatment meaning: approximately 9-day PBMC culture with coronavirus spike peptide pools or control peptides (ViraFEST assay). Negative selection isolated the CD4+ T cells once the cells had been cultured for less than 13 days. Sequencing of DNA taken from cultured CD4+ T cells relied on the Oncomine TCR Beta short-read assay. TCRdb used MiXCR to reprocess the PCR reads, holding one entry per CDR3 protein. The sample lists thousands of distinct CDR3 sequences; approximately 71% were seen once. CDR1 is MDHEN and CDR2 is SYDVKM in the germline V gene. The CDR3 is 13 residues long. Trimming took 6 bases from V and 5 from J; bases not matched to a gene: 2.

The chain is built from TRBV28 and TRBJ2-7, with TRBD1 matching 12 bases. This clonotype originated in a human donor who had recovered from COVID-19. Sequencing used CD4+ T cells from blood, cultured in vitro, obtained before SARS-CoV-2 vaccination. CDR3 sequence: CASRGQGADEQYF. CDR3 DNA: TGTGCCAGCAGGGGACAGGGGGCCGACGAGCAGTACTTC.